These 22 T cell receptor beta chains came from one sample sequenced in a study of blood T cells in healthy people across ages. A second about 6 to 11 cycle PCR used barcoded and J-beta primers. TCRdb reprocessed the 5' RACE reads via MiXCR and lists one record per CDR3 protein. This sample carries hundreds of thousands of distinct CDR3 sequences, 40% to 50% of them seen once, and the ten largest clones take around 30%. Input material: blood. The receptors here all came from an elderly man in good health.

The gene calls are TRBV2 and TRBJ2-3; TRBD2 matches 9 bases. The V gene end was trimmed by 3 bases and the J gene end by 2 bases; junction bases not matched to a gene: 3. The CDR3 covers 15 residues. Germline loops: CDR1 SNHLY, CDR2 FYNNEI. In nucleotides, the CDR3 is TGTGCCAGCAGTGACGCTAGCGGGGTCACAGATACGCAGTATTTT. Amino acids: CASSDASGVTDTQYF. Full variable domain (missing parts from reference TRBV2 and TRBJ2-3): EPEVTQTPSHQVTQMGQEVILRCVPISNHLYFYWYRQILGQKVEFLVSFYNNEISEKSEIFDDQFSVERPDGSNFTLKIRSTKLEDSAMYFCASSDASGVTDTQYFGPGTRLTVL.

The chain joins TRBV7-2 to TRBJ1-1; 9 bases line up with TRBD1. The CDR3 contains 13 residues. Germline lookup yields CDR1 SGHTA and CDR2 FQGNSA. Trimming at V came to 4 bases and at J to 7 bases, leaving 4 bases not matched to a gene. CDR3: CASSSQGAREAFF. CDR3 DNA: TGTGCCAGCAGCTCACAGGGGGCTCGTGAAGCTTTCTTT.

The V call is TRBV18, the J call TRBJ1-2; the D gene is possibly TRBD1 (5 bases). V lost 3 bases to trimming and J lost 8 bases, with 16 bases between them. The CDR3 totals 14 residues. CDR1 KGHSH and CDR2 LQKENI come from the germline V gene. CDR3 loop: CASSPDSGARGYTF. CDR3 nucleotide sequence: TGTGCCAGCTCACCCGACAGCGGGGCGCGGGGCTACACCTTC.

The V gene is TRBV4-3, the J gene TRBJ2-5, with TRBD1 matching 9 bases. V was pared by 3 bases and J by 11 bases, with 13 bases of the junction left unmatched. The germline CDR1 and CDR2 sequences are LGHNA and YSLEER. The CDR3 has 15 amino acids. Here the CDR3 DNA reads TGCGCCAGCAGCCAGTCCGGGACAGGGTACAATGAGCAGTACTTC. This codes for CASSQSGTGYNEQYF.

This clonotype was detected only a few times. The chain joins TRBV10-2 to TRBJ1-2; the match to TRBD1 covers 7 bases. Losses at the gene ends were 1 base for V and 8 bases for J; bases not matched to a gene: 16. Germline V lookup: CDR1 WSHSY, CDR2 SAAADI. The CDR3 sequence is 17 residues long. The CDR3 DNA follows: TGCGCCAGCAGTGAGTTTAGTTCGGTGACAGGGAGAAGAGGCTACACCTTC. Its translation is CASSEFSSVTGRRGYTF.

This clonotype was found many times. This chain uses TRBV5-1 with TRBJ2-1; TRBD1 might be the D (6 bases). Germline lookup yields CDR1 SGHRS and CDR2 YFSETQ. The CDR3 runs 13 residues. V dropped 1 base and J dropped 4 bases, with 6 bases sitting between them. The CDR3 spells CASSLQGYNEQFF. The CDR3 coding sequence is TGCGCCAGCAGCTTGCAGGGGTACAATGAGCAGTTCTTC.

V gene TRBV27 combines with J gene TRBJ2-7; tentatively, D is TRBD1 or TRBD2 (5 bases each). The CDR3 covers 14 residues. Germline V lookup: CDR1 MNHEY, CDR2 SMNVEV (reference sequence). V gave up 6 bases and J gave up 7 bases, with 19 bases separating them. For the CDR3, the DNA is TGTGCCAGCAGAGCCGGGACGGGATTCGGAGAGCAGTACTTC. Amino acid sequence: CASRAGTGFGEQYF.

The chain combines TRBV28 with TRBJ2-1; a weak D match, TRBD2 (5 bases). V lost 5 bases and J 7 bases, leaving 18 bases between the germline ends. Germline CDR1 is MDHEN and CDR2 is SYDVKM. The length of the CDR3 is 15 residues. CDR3 in amino acids: CASSLTSVTTNEQFF. CDR3 DNA: TGTGCCAGCAGTCTAACTAGTGTCACTACAAATGAGCAGTTCTTC.

V usage is TRBV5-1 and J usage is TRBJ1-2, with a weak D call TRBD1 (5 bases). Trimming removed 1 base from V and 5 bases from J, with 12 bases in between. CDR1 and CDR2 (germline): SGHRS, YFSETQ. This CDR3 spans 14 amino acids. The CDR3, as DNA: TGCGCCAGCAGCTTGCCCCAGGGAGGGTATGGCTACACCTTC. This translates into CASSLPQGGYGYTF.

V is TRBV28 and J is TRBJ2-2; 7 positions match TRBD1. The junction had 6 bases not matched to a gene; V was cut back by 3 bases and J by 5 bases. This CDR3 has 15 amino acids. The germline V gene encodes CDR1 MDHEN and CDR2 SYDVKM. CDR3 sequence (DNA): TGTGCCAGCAGTTTGGGGGACAGTCCTACCGGGGAGCTGTTTTTT. It encodes CASSLGDSPTGELFF.

About this clonotype: A much larger clone differs from this one at a single base, so this may be a read error. The V gene is TRBV13, the J gene TRBJ1-6; 8 nucleotides line up with TRBD1. The CDR3 is 16 amino acids. Per the germline V gene, CDR1 is PRHDT and CDR2 is FYEKMQ (reference sequence). The CDR3 DNA reads as TGTGCCAGCAGCTTGATCGGGACAGGCAATAAGTCACCCCTCCACTTT. This translates into CASSLIGTGNKSPLHF.

The V and J genes are TRBV5-1 and TRBJ2-7; 10 bases map to TRBD1. CDR3 size: 15 residues. The V gene end was trimmed by 3 bases and the J gene end by 4 bases; junction bases not matched to a gene: 7. Germline V gives CDR1 SGHRS, CDR2 YFSETQ. The CDR3 protein is CASSSNPGQGYEQYF. The DNA of the CDR3 is TGCGCCAGCAGCTCGAACCCGGGACAGGGGTACGAGCAGTACTTC.

The V and J genes are TRBV6-1 and TRBJ2-1, with 8 bases identical to TRBD1. This CDR3 spans 16 amino acids. CDR1 MNHNS and CDR2 SASEGT come from the germline V gene. V lost 6 bases to trimming and J lost 0 bases; unmatched junction nucleotides: 7. The CDR3 sequence: CASRGQATNSYNEQFF. The CDR3, as DNA: TGTGCCAGCAGGGGACAGGCTACGAACTCCTACAATGAGCAGTTCTTC.

This rearrangement joins TRBV20-1 to TRBJ1-2; 7 bases map to TRBD1. V shed 6 bases and J 0 bases; nucleotides not matched to a gene: 4. The CDR3 is 13 residues long. Per germline, CDR1 DFQATT and CDR2 SNEGSKA (reference sequence). CDR3 sequence reads: CSAPGTANYGYTF. In DNA form, the CDR3 reads TGCAGTGCGCCGGGGACAGCTAACTATGGCTACACCTTC.

This clonotype was observed a handful of times. The chain employs TRBV5-6 and TRBJ2-3, with D perhaps matching TRBD1 (8 bases). This CDR3 spans 19 amino acids. The germline V and J ends were trimmed by 5 bases and 2 bases, with 27 bases remaining between them. Germline CDR1 reads SGHDT; CDR2 reads YYEEEE. CDR3 sequence reads: CASRTTGVTSSGFTDTQYF. The DNA of the CDR3 is TGTGCCAGCAGGACGACAGGGGTAACGTCTAGCGGATTCACAGATACGCAGTATTTT.

The V and J genes are TRBV7-2 and TRBJ1-2, with D unclear. The V gene lost 1 base and the J gene lost 1 base, with 13 bases spanning the gap. Germline V gene data show CDR1 as SGHTA and CDR2 as FQGNSA. The CDR3 runs to 16 residues. This CDR3 is CASSLVLQPFNYGYTF. CDR3 coding DNA: TGTGCCAGCAGCTTAGTTCTTCAGCCTTTTAACTATGGCTACACCTTC.

V usage is TRBV3-1 and J usage is TRBJ2-7; D may be TRBD2 (5 bases). V lost 2 bases to trimming and J lost 9 bases, with 17 bases between them. The CDR3 sequence is 14 residues long. Germline V CDR1 and CDR2: LGHDT, YNNKEL (reference sequence). The CDR3 spells CASSQSGPMGGQYF. DNA for the CDR3: TGTGCCAGCAGCCAAAGCGGACCCATGGGCGGGCAGTACTTC.

The rearrangement links TRBV6-2 or TRBV6-3 to TRBJ2-3; D may be TRBD2 (6 bases). V lost 2 bases and J lost 5, with 17 bases in between. Germline CDR1 and CDR2: MNHEY and SVGEGT. The CDR3 has 16 amino acids. The CDR3 nucleotides read TGTGCCAGCAGTTACGGTACGGGGGTGGTTGGAGATACGCAGTATTTT. Translating it yields CASSYGTGVVGDTQYF.

The rearrangement joins TRBV7-2 to TRBJ2-3; perhaps TRBD2 as D (6 bases). Germline loops: CDR1 SGHTA, CDR2 FQGNSA. The ends were cut back, 1 base at V and 8 bases at J, with 10 bases in the middle. The CDR3 consists of 13 residues. The CDR3 nucleotides read TGTGCCAGCAGCTTAGAAAGCGGGCGTACGCAGTATTTT. Its translation: CASSLESGRTQYF.

This clonotype was seen ten or more times. The CDR3 region is CASSHNTGANVLTF. The DNA of the CDR3 is TGTGCCAGCAGTCATAACACTGGGGCCAACGTCCTGACTTTC. The chain recombines TRBV6-2 or TRBV6-3 with TRBJ2-6; D unresolved. Trimming shortened V by 5 bases and J by 2 bases, and 7 bases separated the two germline ends. The CDR3 has 14 amino acids. The germline V gene encodes CDR1 MNHEY and CDR2 SVGEGT.

The chain couples TRBV6-6 to TRBJ2-7, with D tentatively TRBD1 (6 bases). This CDR3 is 14 amino acids long. V lost 6 bases and J 2 bases, leaving 14 bases between the germline ends. Germline V CDR1 and CDR2: MNHNY, SVGAGI (reference sequence). The CDR3 sequence: CASRGPGQAYEQYF. In DNA form, the CDR3 reads TGTGCCAGCAGAGGACCGGGACAAGCCTACGAGCAGTACTTC.

Many counts were recorded for this clonotype. The chain joins TRBV12-5 to TRBJ1-1; D is ambiguous. CDR3 length: 11 residues. V gave up 2 bases and J gave up 11 bases, with 9 bases separating them. Germline loops: CDR1 LGHNT, CDR2 FRNRAP. The CDR3 protein is CASGLYSKAFF. In DNA, the CDR3 is TGTGCTAGTGGTTTGTACTCGAAGGCTTTCTTT.